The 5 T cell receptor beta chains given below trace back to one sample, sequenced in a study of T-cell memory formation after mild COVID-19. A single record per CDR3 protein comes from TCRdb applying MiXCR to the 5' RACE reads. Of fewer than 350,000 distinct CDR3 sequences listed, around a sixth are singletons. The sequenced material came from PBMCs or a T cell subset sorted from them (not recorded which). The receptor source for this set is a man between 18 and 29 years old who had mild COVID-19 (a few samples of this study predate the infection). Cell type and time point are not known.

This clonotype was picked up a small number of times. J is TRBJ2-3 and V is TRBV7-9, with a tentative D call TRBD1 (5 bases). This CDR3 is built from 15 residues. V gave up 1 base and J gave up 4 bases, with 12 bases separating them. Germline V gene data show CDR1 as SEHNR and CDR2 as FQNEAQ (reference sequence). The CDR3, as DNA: TGTGCCAGCAGCTTAGATCCAGGGCCGGCAGATACGCAGTATTTT. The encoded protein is CASSLDPGPADTQYF.

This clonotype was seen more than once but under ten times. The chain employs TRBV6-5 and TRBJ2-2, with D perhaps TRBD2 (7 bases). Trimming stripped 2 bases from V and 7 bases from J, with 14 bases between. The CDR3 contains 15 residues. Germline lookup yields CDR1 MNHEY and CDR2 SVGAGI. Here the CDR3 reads CASSYRGATIGELFF. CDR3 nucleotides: TGTGCCAGCAGTTACCGGGGGGCGACCATCGGGGAGCTGTTTTTT.

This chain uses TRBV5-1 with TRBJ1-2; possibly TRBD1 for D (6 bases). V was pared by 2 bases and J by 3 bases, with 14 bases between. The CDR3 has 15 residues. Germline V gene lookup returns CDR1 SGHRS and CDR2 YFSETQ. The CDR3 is CASSFGGGGDYGYTF. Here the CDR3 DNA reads TGCGCCAGCAGCTTTGGAGGGGGAGGGGACTATGGCTACACCTTC.

The CDR3 region is CASSQVGYSLNTEAFF. The CDR3 DNA is TGTGCCAGCAGCCAAGTGGGGTACAGCCTTAACACTGAAGCTTTCTTT. This chain connects TRBV4-2 to TRBJ1-1, with D unresolved. The germline V gene has CDR1 LGHNA and CDR2 YNFKEQ. The CDR3 has 16 residues. The V end was cut by 1 base, the J end by 2 bases, with 14 bases between.

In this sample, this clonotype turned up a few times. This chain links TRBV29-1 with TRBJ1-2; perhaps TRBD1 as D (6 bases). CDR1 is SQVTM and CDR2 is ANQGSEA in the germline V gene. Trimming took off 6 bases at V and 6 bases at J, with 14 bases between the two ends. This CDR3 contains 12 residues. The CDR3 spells CSVDQGRNGYTF. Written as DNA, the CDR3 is TGCAGCGTGGATCAGGGGAGGAATGGCTACACCTTC.